These T cell receptor beta chains were read from a single sample in a study of blood T cells in healthy people across ages. TCRdb re-called the 5' RACE reads with MiXCR, one entry per CDR3 protein. The sample has about 810,000 distinct CDR3 sequences; about 36% are singletons. Sequencing used blood. These receptors were collected from a man between 18 and 35 years old in good health. Each CDR3 is given with its conserved first and last residue. D genes are given only for firm matches. Rows may omit the clone size; those that give it use once, few, many or a size class.

j_call,d_call,clone_size,v_call,cdr3_nt,cdr3_aa
TRBJ2-3,TRBD2,few,TRBV12-3/TRBV12-4,TGTGCCAGCAGCCCCAGACTAGCGGGGGTAACAGATACGCAGTATTTT,CASSPRLAGVTDTQYF
TRBJ1-2,NA,few,TRBV15,TGTGCCACCAGCCCGCCGGTTAACTATGGCTACACCTTC,CATSPPVNYGYTF
TRBJ1-1,NA,NA,TRBV5-1,TGCGCCAGCAGCCACGGGACTGTCCGGATGGATACTGAAGCTTTCTTT,CASSHGTVRMDTEAFF
TRBJ1-2,NA,many,TRBV12-3/TRBV12-4,TGTGCCAGCCGGAGGCAGGCGGGCTATGGCTACACCTTC,CASRRQAGYGYTF
TRBJ1-2,NA,NA,TRBV12-3/TRBV12-4,TGTGCCAGCAGTTTTCAATCAGCAGTAGGTGGCTACACCTTC,CASSFQSAVGGYTF
TRBJ2-1,NA,few,TRBV12-3/TRBV12-4,TGTGCCAGCAGTTTACCCTCCCACAATGAGCAGTTCTTC,CASSLPSHNEQFF
TRBJ2-2,NA,once,TRBV2,TGTGCCACCCTAGGGGGGGCGAACACCGGGGAGCTGTTTTTT,CATLGGANTGELFF
TRBJ2-1,TRBD1,NA,TRBV20-1,TGCAGTGCCACCTACAGGGGCTCGCGCTCGCGCTCCTACAATGAGCAGTTCTTC,CSATYRGSRSRSYNEQFF
TRBJ2-5,TRBD2,NA,TRBV29-1,TGCAGCGTTGAAGATCCCGGGACTAGCGAAGAGACCCAGTACTTC,CSVEDPGTSEETQYF
TRBJ1-1,NA,NA,TRBV29-1,TGCAGCGTCTCCTCAGGGCGAAACACTGAAGCTTTCTTT,CSVSSGRNTEAFF
TRBJ2-1,NA,few,TRBV2,TGTGCCAGCAGGGTCGACTCCGAGCAGTTCTTC,CASRVDSEQFF
TRBJ2-6,NA,many,TRBV4-1,TGCGCCAGCAGCCGGGACACGGCAGGAGGGGCCAACGTCCTGACTTTC,CASSRDTAGGANVLTF
TRBJ1-5,NA,few,TRBV20-1,TGCAGTGCTAGGGGGACAAACTCTCAGCATTTT,CSARGTNSQHF
TRBJ2-4,NA,few,TRBV7-2,TGTGCCAGCAGCCCTCTATCCCGACCGGGGGCCAAAAACATTCAGTACTTC,CASSPLSRPGAKNIQYF
TRBJ2-1,TRBD2,few,TRBV7-9,TGTGCCAGCAGCTTACTAGCGGGGGGAGGGGATGAGCAGTTCTTC,CASSLLAGGGDEQFF
TRBJ1-3,NA,few,TRBV7-2,TGTGCCAGCAGCAGAGGGGATTCTGGAAACACCATATATTTT,CASSRGDSGNTIYF
TRBJ2-6,NA,few,TRBV29-1,TGCAGCGTTAGACAGAGCTCTGGGGCCAACGTCCTGACTTTC,CSVRQSSGANVLTF
TRBJ1-5,TRBD1,NA,TRBV20-1,TGCAGTGCTCAACAGGGGGCTAGCGATCAGCCCCAGCATTTT,CSAQQGASDQPQHF
TRBJ1-2,NA,few,TRBV7-2,TGTGCCAGCAGCTCCCGGACAGTTGGCTACACCTTC,CASSSRTVGYTF
TRBJ2-5,NA,NA,TRBV20-1,TGCAGTGCTAAAGAGACAGTCAAAGAGACCCCGTACTTC,CSAKETVKETPYF
TRBJ2-7,TRBD1,few,TRBV20-1,TGCAGTACCACAAACAGGGGGACCTACGAGCAGTACTTC,CSTTNRGTYEQYF
TRBJ2-3,TRBD1,few,TRBV15,TGTGCCACCAGCATGACAGGGGGACAAGTCACAGATACGCAGTATTTT,CATSMTGGQVTDTQYF
TRBJ2-7,NA,few,TRBV5-1,TGCGCCAGCAGCGTGAAAACAGGAACCTACGAGCAGTACTTC,CASSVKTGTYEQYF
TRBJ1-1,TRBD1,NA,TRBV30,TGTGCCTGGACCGATGGACAGGGCGGCACTGAAGCTTTCTTT,CAWTDGQGGTEAFF
TRBJ2-7,NA,NA,TRBV6-2/TRBV6-3,TGTGCCAGCAGTTATCCCGGGGAAGGGTCACGGCAGTACTTC,CASSYPGEGSRQYF
TRBJ2-3,TRBD2,few,TRBV12-3/TRBV12-4,TGTGCCAGCAGTATAGCGGGGACTAGCACAGATACGCAGTATTTT,CASSIAGTSTDTQYF
TRBJ1-6,NA,NA,TRBV2,TGTGCCAGCAGTGGGTTACGGGCCTATAATTCACCCCTCCACTTT,CASSGLRAYNSPLHF
TRBJ2-5,TRBD2,NA,TRBV12-3/TRBV12-4,TGTGCCAGCAGGGAAGCAGGACTAGCGGGGGGACAAGAGACCCAGTACTTC,CASREAGLAGGQETQYF
TRBJ2-1,NA,NA,TRBV6-5,TGTGCCAGCAGTGCCCAGACTTATTACAATGAGCAGTTCTTC,CASSAQTYYNEQFF
TRBJ1-2,NA,NA,TRBV12-3/TRBV12-4,TGTGCCAGCAGTTTAAACAACGGCTATGGCTACACCTTC,CASSLNNGYGYTF